The 20 T cell receptor beta chains presented below share a single source sample, sequenced in a study of glioma-infiltrating T cells after dendritic cell vaccination (dated by TCRdb to 2015 to 2016). This specimen's time point label, per the study, means: after dendritic cell vaccination, including at tumor progression/relapse. Libraries were constructed by the immunoSEQ multiplex PCR assay. TCRdb holds this immuneACCESS table with in-frame rearrangements only. Some clones are missing; in checked studies, unresolved V genes explain under half, and the rest has no known cause. The sample has around 92,000 clones on record, 65% to 85% of them singletons. The top ten clonotypes cover around 5.4% of the sample. The material sequenced was blood, taken after dendritic cell vaccination. Receptor source: a human donor with glioblastoma.

The chain joins TRBV30 to TRBJ2-5; D is uncertain. V was clipped by 0 bases and J by 5 bases, with 10 bases between them. Looked up from germline, CDR1 is GTSNPN and CDR2 is SVGIG (reference sequence). The CDR3 is made up of 13 amino acids. The CDR3 nucleotides read TGTGCCTGGAGTGTAGAGCCCAGGGAGACCCAGTACTTC. This sequence encodes CAWSVEPRETQYF. Variable domain in full (rest from reference TRBV30 and TRBJ2-5): SQTIHQWPATLVQPVGSPLSLECTVEGTSNPNLYWYRQAAGRGLQLLFYSVGIGQISSEVPQNLSASRPQDRQFILSSKKLLLSDSGFYLCAWSVEPRETQYFGPGTRLLVL.

This clone is a singleton in its sample. V and J are TRBV10-3 and TRBJ1-2; D is possibly TRBD1 (5 bases). This CDR3 is built from 17 residues. With 0 bases removed from V and 4 bases from J, the gap between germline ends came to 18 bases. The germline gives CDR1 ENHRY, CDR2 SYGVKD. DNA of the CDR3: TGTGCCATCAGTGAGTCGGAAGGGGCGGTTACCCCCTATGGCTACACCTTC. Residues: CAISESEGAVTPYGYTF.

The chain employs TRBV23-1 and TRBJ2-1; D uncertain. TRBV23-1 is reported as an ORF; its role is uncertain. This CDR3 comprises 13 residues. Trimming left V 4 bases short and J 4 bases short, with 8 bases between. CDR3 nucleotides: TGCGCCAGCAGTCCCGGGTCTTACAATGAGCAGTTCTTC. Its protein product is CASSPGSYNEQFF.

The chain carries TRBV5-1 and TRBJ1-1; no clear D. Germline CDR1 and CDR2: SGHRS and YFSETQ. V dropped 0 bases and J dropped 1 base, with 10 bases sitting between them. The CDR3 loop spans 15 amino acids. CDR3 DNA: TGCGCCAGCAGCTTGGCCGGTCAGGAGAACACTGAAGCTTTCTTT. Translating it yields CASSLAGQENTEAFF.

The sample holds one count of this clone. The chain uses TRBV5-6 and TRBJ2-7, with D perhaps matching TRBD2 (6 bases). Germline V gives CDR1 SGHDT, CDR2 YYEEEE. V lost 0 bases and J 10 bases, leaving 17 bases between the germline ends. This CDR3 is 14 amino acids long. CDR3 DNA sequence: TGTGCCAGCAGCTTGGAGGCTGTGGCGGGGAGACAGTACTTC. This codes for CASSLEAVAGRQYF.

This clone appeared once. The V and J genes are TRBV6-4 and TRBJ2-7, with 8 bases lining up with TRBD1. CDR1 and CDR2 (germline): MRHNA, SNTAGT. This CDR3 spans 15 amino acids. The ends lost 7 bases at V and 3 bases at J; junction bases unmatched: 11. The DNA for the CDR3 is TGTGCCAGCACCACAGGGGGGACAGAGTTCTACGAGCAGTACTTC. Its translation: CASTTGGTEFYEQYF.

The CDR3 DNA reads as TGTGCCAGCAGTCACCCCCCGGGCGGGAGTAATGAGCAGTTCTTC. Its translation is CASSHPPGGSNEQFF. The chain joins TRBV27 to TRBJ2-1; TRBD2 matches at 7 bases. Per the germline V gene, CDR1 is MNHEY and CDR2 is SMNVEV (reference sequence). J was trimmed by 7 bases and V by 5 bases; bases with no gene match: 11. The CDR3 is made up of 15 amino acids.

The V and J genes are TRBV5-1 and TRBJ2-5; D possibly corresponds to TRBD2 (5 bases). Germline V gene lookup returns CDR1 SGHRS and CDR2 YFSETQ. Trimming cost V 4 bases and J 2 bases, with 15 bases left between them. CDR3 size: 15 residues. The CDR3 DNA reads as TGCGCCAGCAGCCTCCAGCCGGGAAGACAAGAGACCCAGTACTTC. Translated: CASSLQPGRQETQYF.

The chain has TRBV28 and TRBJ1-2; D might be TRBD1 (5 bases). The length of the CDR3 is 15 residues. The germline V gene encodes CDR1 MDHEN and CDR2 SYDVKM. The V end was cut by 4 bases, the J end by 4 bases, with 16 bases between. The CDR3 protein is CASSSPRVSPYGYTF. For the CDR3, the DNA is TGTGCCAGCAGTTCCCCCAGGGTAAGCCCCTATGGCTACACCTTC.

The CDR3 DNA follows: TGTGCCAGCACCCTCCCAGGGGGGCTGTACGATGAGCAGTTCTTC. It translates to CASTLPGGLYDEQFF. The chain joins TRBV5-4 to TRBJ2-1, with a possible D match to TRBD1 (7 bases). Germline CDR1 reads SGHNT; CDR2 reads YYREEE (reference sequence). V gave up 6 bases and J gave up 8 bases, with 21 bases separating them. This CDR3 contains 15 residues.

Only one count was recorded for this clone. As DNA, the CDR3 is TGTGCCAGCAGCCTCCCCAGGGTGGCCCCCTATGGCTACACCTTC. This encodes CASSLPRVAPYGYTF. The rearrangement joins TRBV7-9 to TRBJ1-2, with D perhaps TRBD1 (5 bases). The CDR3 runs 15 residues. V lost 5 bases, J lost 4 bases, and 17 bases lay in between. Germline V gives CDR1 SEHNR, CDR2 FQNEAQ (reference sequence).

A note on this clone: A read error may account for a junction end that differs from germline. The rearrangement uses TRBV19 and TRBJ1-2; 7 bases match TRBD1. Per the germline V gene, CDR1 is LNHDA and CDR2 is SQIVND (reference sequence). There are 17 residues in the CDR3. CDR3 protein: CASSIRSEGAGNHGYTF. The CDR3 DNA sequence: TGTGCCAGTAGTATAAGATCCGAGGGGGCAGGTAACCATGGCTACACCTTC. Based on the CDR3 plus reference TRBV19 and TRBJ1-2, the full variable domain is DGGITQSPKYLFRKEGQNVTLSCEQNLNHDAMYWYRQDPGQGLRLIYYSQIVNDFQKGDIAEGYSVSREKKESFPLTVTSAQKNPTAFYLCASSIRSEGAGNHGYTFGSGTRLTVV.

The rearrangement links TRBV6-1 to TRBJ2-5; D unresolved. In germline, CDR1 is MNHNS, CDR2 SASEGT. The length of the CDR3 is 13 residues. Trimming stripped 6 bases from V and 1 base from J, with 9 bases between. This CDR3 is CASRSTGQETQYF. The CDR3 coding sequence is TGTGCCAGCAGGTCGACGGGCCAAGAGACCCAGTACTTC.

Only a few counts were recorded for this clone. The chain joins TRBV4-1 to TRBJ2-3; 12 bases map to TRBD2. The CDR3 extends over 18 amino acids. Germline V CDR1 and CDR2: MGHRA, YSYEKL. V lost 0 bases to trimming and J lost 1 base; unmatched junction nucleotides: 5. The CDR3 coding sequence is TGCGCCAGCAGCCAAGATGGCAGGACTAGCGGGGGCACAGATACGCAGTATTTT. Translation gives CASSQDGRTSGGTDTQYF.

CDR3 DNA: TGTGCCAGCAGTGAATTACAGGACAGTTTTTTTAAGCAGTTCTTC. Its translation is CASSELQDSFFKQFF. The rearrangement joins TRBV25-1 to TRBJ2-1; a weak D match, TRBD1 (6 bases). The CDR3 covers 15 residues. V was shortened by 1 base and J by 11 bases, with 18 bases between the two germline ends. CDR1 and CDR2 from the germline V gene are MGHDK and SYGVNS.

V is TRBV11-3 and J is TRBJ2-4; D perhaps matches TRBD1 (5 bases). The CDR3 is made up of 14 amino acids. The germline gives CDR1 SGHNT, CDR2 YENEEA. V lost 5 bases and J 9 bases, leaving 17 bases between the germline ends. The CDR3 loop is CASSDRAQGFIQYF. The CDR3 DNA follows: TGTGCCAGCAGCGATAGGGCCCAGGGTTTCATTCAGTACTTC.

The chain combines TRBV2 with TRBJ2-3, with 9 bases matching TRBD2. The CDR3 consists of 16 residues. Trimming removed 4 bases from V and 5 bases from J; junction bases left unmatched: 10. The V gene's germline CDR1 is SNHLY and CDR2 FYNNEI. The CDR3 DNA follows: TGTGCCAGCAGTGCTCAAGGCGGGGGGGTGGGAGATACGCAGTATTTT. Translating gives CASSAQGGGVGDTQYF.

The rearrangement joins TRBV5-1 to TRBJ1-2; TRBD1 agrees at 7 bases. The CDR3 spans 12 residues. J gave up 5 bases and V 3 bases, and 1 base lay outside the gene matches. Germline V gene lookup returns CDR1 SGHRS and CDR2 YFSETQ. This chain's CDR3 is CASSWDSYGYTF. The CDR3 bases are TGCGCCAGCAGCTGGGACAGTTATGGCTACACCTTC.

The chain carries TRBV7-6 and TRBJ2-7; D may be TRBD2 (6 bases). Germline V lookup: CDR1 SGHVS, CDR2 FNYEAQ. Trimming shortened V by 5 bases and J by 3 bases, and 14 bases separated the two germline ends. The CDR3 contains 14 residues. CDR3 bases: TGTGCCAGCAGCCCAGGACTAAGGAGCTACGAGCAGTACTTC. It specifies CASSPGLRSYEQYF.

This clone was recorded once. This rearrangement joins TRBV27 to TRBJ1-2; TRBD1 is a possible D gene (6 bases). CDR3 length: 13 residues. Trimming shortened V by 5 bases and J by 4 bases, and 11 bases separated the two germline ends. Germline V CDR1 and CDR2: MNHEY, SMNVEV (reference sequence). The CDR3 sequence: CASSQQGIYGYTF. Here the CDR3 DNA reads TGTGCCAGCAGTCAACAGGGTATCTATGGCTACACCTTC.